The entry below gives a single TCR beta chain sequence along with its context. Antigen: not known. This entry is derived from a study of neoadjuvant anti-PD-1 for oral cavity cancer. Study findings and constraints: Each response group had just a few patients in TCR analyses. Post-treatment tumors with larger preexisting clones showed more shrinkage. Higher pretreatment blood Treg/Th17 ratios correlated with higher pretreatment blood and lower post-treatment tumor TCRbeta clonality.

Libraries were prepared by immunoSEQ multiplex PCR; TCRdb keeps only in-frame clonotypes and omits some of them. The repertoire includes thousands of clones, about 55% of them detected once, and around 5.9% sits in the top ten. The material was tumor tissue, obtained before nivolumab (anti-PD-1) treatment. The sequence was collected from a person aged 35-79 years with oral cavity squamous cell carcinoma.

The CDR3 spells CASSPQGRSSGVGSSYNEQFF. CDR3 sequence (DNA): TGTGCCAGCAGCCCCCAGGGTAGGTCTAGCGGCGTAGGAAGCTCCTACAATGAGCAGTTCTTC. The rearrangement links TRBV2 to TRBJ2-1, with 7 bases fitting TRBD2. This CDR3 region has 21 residues. J gave up 0 bases and V 6 bases, and 23 bases lay outside the gene matches. CDR1 and CDR2 (germline): SNHLY, FYNNEI.